The rows below give T cell receptor beta chains drawn from one sample of a study of CD8 T cells in ankylosing spondylitis. TCRdb re-analysed the 5' RACE reads in MiXCR, keeping a single row per CDR3 protein. The top ten hold around a tenth of the sample, which has 80,000 to 100,000 distinct CDR3 sequences, 8% to 10% seen once. Sequenced input: blood, either unsorted or a sorted T cell fraction (not recorded which). Receptors were obtained from a male donor with ankylosing spondylitis or in good health (not recorded which). Both conserved end residues are part of each CDR3. The D gene is left open where the match is weak. Only some rows state a clone size, as once, few, many or a class for expanded clones.

>many|-|TRBJ2-1|TRBV18
CASSPFRGTVDEQFF
TGTGCCAGCTCACCTTTCCGCGGGACAGTCGATGAGCAGTTCTTC
>many|-|TRBJ2-7|TRBV5-1
CASSLDVSISYEQYF
TGCGCCAGCAGCTTGGACGTCAGTATCTCCTACGAGCAGTACTTC
>many|-|TRBJ2-1|TRBV11-2
CASSLGPGRNEQFF
TGTGCCAGCAGCTTAGGTCCAGGAAGGAATGAGCAGTTCTTC
>many|TRBD1|TRBJ1-1|TRBV12-3/TRBV12-4
CASRGTANTEAFF
TGTGCCAGCAGGGGGACAGCGAACACTGAAGCTTTCTTT
>many|TRBD1|TRBJ1-3|TRBV20-1
CSARGEGAEGKGNTIYF
TGCAGTGCTAGGGGGGAGGGGGCGGAGGGGAAAGGAAACACCATATATTTT
>many|-|TRBJ2-2|TRBV7-2
CASSLEEKRLFF
TGTGCCAGCAGCTTAGAGGAGAAAAGGCTGTTTTTT
>many|TRBD1|TRBJ1-4|TRBV20-1
CSARAILGTDPTNEKLFF
TGCAGTGCTAGAGCCATTTTAGGGACAGACCCAACTAATGAAAAACTGTTTTTT
>many|-|TRBJ2-1|TRBV29-1
CSVSPGRGGVYEQFF
TGCAGCGTCAGCCCCGGAAGGGGGGGAGTTTATGAGCAGTTCTTC
>few|-|TRBJ2-2|TRBV7-2
CASSVQANTGELFF
TGTGCCAGCAGCGTACAAGCCAACACCGGGGAGCTGTTTTTT
>many|-|TRBJ1-5|TRBV25-1
CASSESLGGNQPQHF
TGTGCCAGCAGTGAATCTTTGGGGGGCAATCAGCCCCAGCATTTT
>-|-|TRBJ2-6|TRBV23-1
CASFPRESHGPSSGANVLTF
TGCGCCAGCTTCCCAAGGGAGTCTCACGGGCCTAGCTCTGGGGCCAACGTCCTGACTTTC
>many|-|TRBJ2-4|TRBV7-9
CASSSGLVGKNIQYF
TGTGCCAGCAGCTCCGGCTTGGTGGGCAAAAACATTCAGTACTTC
>-|-|TRBJ2-3|TRBV7-2
CASSLLHFTDTQYF
TGTGCCAGCAGCTTACTACACTTCACAGATACGCAGTATTTT
>-|-|TRBJ1-3|TRBV7-6
CASSTTPGSGNTIYF
TGTGCCAGCAGCACTACTCCAGGCTCTGGAAACACCATATATTTT
>-|TRBD1|TRBJ2-7|TRBV5-6
CANSLGQGRYEQYF
TGTGCCAACAGCTTGGGACAGGGGAGGTACGAGCAGTACTTC
>-|-|TRBJ1-2|TRBV7-9
CASSPGEGRRSDGYTF
TGTGCCAGCAGCCCGGGCGAAGGGCGGCGGTCGGATGGCTACACCTTC
>few|TRBD1|TRBJ1-2|TRBV18
CASSPIETGFLRGYTF
TGTGCCAGCTCACCAATCGAGACAGGGTTCTTGAGGGGCTACACCTTC